These T cell receptor beta chains were read from a single sample in a study of blood T cell repertoires in COVID-19. TCRdb keeps only in-frame clones here, not all; method: immunoSEQ multiplex PCR. The sample shows 500,000 to 600,000 clones, roughly nine tenths of them seen only once. Source material: peripheral blood. These receptors were collected from a woman in her fifties or sixties with COVID-19, enrolled during active disease. CDR3s include the opening cysteine and the closing phenylalanine or tryptophan. The D gene is left open where the match is weak. Clone size is given for some rows only: seen once, a few or many times, or a class if the clone is expanded.

d_gene,j_gene,v_gene,abundance,CDR3aa,CDR3nt
TRBD1,TRBJ1-1,TRBV9,-,CASSDLGQGSPCFF,TGTGCCAGCAGCGACCTGGGACAGGGGTCTCCATGTTTCTTT
-,TRBJ2-7,TRBV7-2,-,CASSFEQIYYEQYF,TGTGCCAGCAGCTTTGAACAGATCTACTACGAGCAGTACTTC
-,TRBJ1-1,TRBV9,once,CASSPKARTEAFF,TGTGCCAGCAGCCCCAAGGCCAGGACTGAAGCTTTCTTT
-,TRBJ1-4,TRBV24-1,-,CATSGTVYPEKLFF,TGTGCCACCAGTGGAACAGTCTATCCCGAAAAACTGTTTTTT
-,TRBJ1-1,TRBV7-2,-,CASSPRVQKNTEAFF,TGTGCCAGCAGCCCCCGGGTCCAGAAGAACACTGAAGCTTTCTTT
-,TRBJ1-1,TRBV6-6,-,CASSYHEGTEAFF,TGTGCCAGCAGTTACCATGAGGGCACTGAAGCTTTCTTT
-,TRBJ2-1,TRBV28,-,CASTTQTGGGEQFF,TGTGCCAGCACCACTCAGACAGGTGGGGGTGAGCAGTTCTTC
TRBD1,TRBJ1-4,TRBV5-1,few,CASSLSQGDEKLFF,TGCGCCAGCAGCTTGTCCCAGGGGGATGAAAAACTGTTTTTT
TRBD1,TRBJ1-2,TRBV7-9,-,CASSLDRANYGYTF,TGTGCCAGCAGCCTCGACAGGGCTAACTATGGCTACACCTTC
-,TRBJ1-1,TRBV12-2,-,CASRLALGQNTEAFF,TGTGCAAGTCGCTTAGCGCTGGGACAGAACACTGAAGCTTTCTTT
-,TRBJ2-2,TRBV9,once,CASSPRPDKNTGELFF,TGTGCCAGCAGCCCCCGACCGGACAAAAACACCGGGGAGCTGTTTTTT
-,TRBJ2-1,TRBV11-3,-,CASSLTGQDEQFF,TGTGCCAGCAGCTTAACTGGGCAGGATGAGCAGTTCTTC
-,TRBJ2-7,TRBV27,few,CASSPLGAGISSYEQYF,TGTGCCAGCTCTCCCCTGGGAGCTGGCATAAGCTCCTACGAGCAGTACTTC
-,TRBJ1-5,TRBV19,-,CASSAPNQPQHF,TGTGCCAGTAGTGCGCCGAATCAGCCCCAGCATTTT
-,TRBJ1-2,TRBV3-1/TRBV3-2,-,CASSLTDNYGYTF,TGTGCCAGCAGCCTGACAGATAACTATGGCTACACCTTC
TRBD1,TRBJ1-2,TRBV20-1,-,CSADRDGYTF,TGCAGTGCGGACAGGGATGGCTACACCTTC
TRBD2,TRBJ2-7,TRBV4-1,-,CASSLSGGTYEQYF,TGCGCCAGCAGCCTAAGCGGGGGTACCTACGAGCAGTACTTC
TRBD1,TRBJ2-7,TRBV6-6,-,CASSQRPGQGSYEQYF,TGTGCCAGCAGCCAAAGGCCGGGACAGGGCTCCTACGAGCAGTACTTC